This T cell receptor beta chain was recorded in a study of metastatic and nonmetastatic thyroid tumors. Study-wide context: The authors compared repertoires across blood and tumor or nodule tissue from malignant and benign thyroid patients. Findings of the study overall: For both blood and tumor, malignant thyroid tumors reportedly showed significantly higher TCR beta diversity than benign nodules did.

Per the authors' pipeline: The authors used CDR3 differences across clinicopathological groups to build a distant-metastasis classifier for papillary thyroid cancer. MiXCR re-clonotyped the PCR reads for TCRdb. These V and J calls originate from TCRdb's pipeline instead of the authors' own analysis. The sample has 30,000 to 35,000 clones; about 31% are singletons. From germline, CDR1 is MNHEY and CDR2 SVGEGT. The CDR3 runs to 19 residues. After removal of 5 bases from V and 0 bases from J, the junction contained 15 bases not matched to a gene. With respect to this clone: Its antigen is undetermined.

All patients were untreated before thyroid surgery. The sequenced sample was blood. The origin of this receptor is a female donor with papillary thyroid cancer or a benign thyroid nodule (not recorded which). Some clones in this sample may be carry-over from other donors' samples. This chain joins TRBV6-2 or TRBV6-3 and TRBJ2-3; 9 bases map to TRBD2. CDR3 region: CASSPRYQAGGQSTDTQYF. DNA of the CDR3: TGTGCCAGCAGTCCCAGGTACCAAGCGGGAGGCCAGAGCACAGATACGCAGTATTTT.